The clone carrying this TCR beta chain was seen a handful of times. Its antigen remains unknown. The data originate from a study of T cells after yellow fever vaccination. Study-level findings and limits: Abundant clonotypes from the bulk population could have been carried over as contaminants into FACS-sorted repertoires.

The study made its TCR cDNA through 5'RACE template switching. That step introduced a universal primer site along with UMIs. TCRdb re-called the 5' RACE reads through MiXCR, storing one row per CDR3 protein. The sample includes some 260,000 distinct CDR3 sequences, roughly 5.6% seen only once; the top ten take 3% to 4%. Here the sequenced sample was CD4+ T cells sorted from PBMCs, taken on the day of the yellow fever booster vaccination. This TCR came from a man aged 18 to 35 who received the YFV17D yellow fever vaccine.

The CDR3, as DNA: TGTGCCAGCAGGTTGGGACAGACTAATGAAAAACTGTTTTTT. Encoded protein: CASRLGQTNEKLFF. The chain recombines TRBV12-3 or TRBV12-4 with TRBJ1-4, with 7 bases fitting TRBD1. The length of the CDR3 is 14 residues. V gave up 6 bases and J gave up 2 bases; unmatched junction bases: 3.